Each of the 15 T cell receptor beta chains below was sequenced from the same sample in a study of shared clonotypes between healthy human individuals. Profiled with immunoSEQ multiplex PCR; TCRdb holds only in-frame clones, not every one. The table records some 2,100,000 clones, approximately 96% of them present only once. Sequenced material: naive CD4+ T cells sorted from blood. Indicated subset: CD45RA+ positively selected. These receptors were obtained from a man younger than 35 in good health.

J is TRBJ1-4 and V is TRBV2; 7 positions match TRBD1. CDR3 length equals 15 residues. V was pared by 0 bases and J by 6 bases, with 4 bases of the junction left unmatched. Germline CDR1 and CDR2: SNHLY and FYNNEI. The CDR3, as DNA: TGTGCCAGCAGTGAAGCGTCCAGGGGGGATGAAAAACTGTTTTTT. Translated, it gives CASSEASRGDEKLFF.

Comment on this clone: Other DNA sequences in the sample encode the same CDR3. The rearrangement uses TRBV19 and TRBJ1-3; TRBD1 matches 7 bases. This CDR3 is built from 14 residues. J was trimmed by 2 bases and V by 3 bases; bases with no gene match: 1. Germline V CDR1 and CDR2: LNHDA, SQIVND (reference sequence). CDR3 sequence reads: CASSIGTAGNTIYF. Here the CDR3 DNA reads TGTGCCAGTAGTATTGGGACAGCTGGAAACACCATATATTTT. Variable domain in full (rest from reference TRBV19 and TRBJ1-3): DGGITQSPKYLFRKEGQNVTLSCEQNLNHDAMYWYRQDPGQGLRLIYYSQIVNDFQKGDIAEGYSVSREKKESFPLTVTSAQKNPTAFYLCASSIGTAGNTIYFGEGSWLTVV.

The chain carries TRBV5-6 and TRBJ2-7; TRBD2 might be the D (5 bases). Per germline, CDR1 SGHDT and CDR2 YYEEEE. Deletions cut 0 bases from V and 6 bases from J, with 19 bases between. The CDR3 sequence is 16 residues long. CDR3 coding DNA: TGTGCCAGCAGCTTGGGGGGAGCAGGATGGGAGCGCGAGCAGTACTTC. Translating it yields CASSLGGAGWEREQYF.

The chain employs TRBV5-4 and TRBJ2-1, with TRBD1 identical over 7 bases. V dropped 1 base and J dropped 1; count of bases not matched to a gene: 2. CDR3 size: 15 residues. Germline lookup yields CDR1 SGHNT and CDR2 YYREEE (reference sequence). CDR3 sequence (DNA): TGTGCCAGCAGCTTGTACAGGGGATCCTACAATGAGCAGTTCTTC. It encodes CASSLYRGSYNEQFF.

This chain uses TRBV9 with TRBJ2-7; D unresolved. The V end lost 0 bases, the J end lost 2 bases, and 12 bases lay between the germline ends. The CDR3 is 15 residues long. The germline CDR1 and CDR2 sequences are SGDLS and YYNGEE. The DNA of the CDR3 is TGTGCCAGCAGCGTAGGAAGGGCAGCCGCCTACGAGCAGTACTTC. Amino acid sequence: CASSVGRAAAYEQYF.

In regard to this clone: Other nucleotide sequences in the sample specify the same CDR3. The chain employs TRBV11-2 and TRBJ2-5; either TRBD1 or TRBD2 may supply D (5 bases each). The V gene lost 3 bases and the J gene lost 5 bases, with 19 bases spanning the gap. The CDR3 is 16 amino acids. CDR1 is SGHAT and CDR2 is FQNNGV in the germline V gene. CDR3 sequence (DNA): TGTGCCAGCAGCTTGGCCCTCGGGACGGTGAGGGAGACCCAGTACTTC. It yields the protein CASSLALGTVRETQYF.

The CDR3 loop is CASSVATGAVYGYTF. The DNA for the CDR3 is TGTGCCAGCAGCGTAGCTACGGGGGCAGTCTATGGCTACACCTTC. The chain recombines TRBV9 with TRBJ1-2, with D tentatively TRBD1 (6 bases). The length of the CDR3 is 15 residues. In germline, CDR1 is SGDLS, CDR2 YYNGEE. V was cut by 0 bases and J by 4 bases, with 13 bases left in between.

For this clone: This specimen includes other DNA sequences encoding the same CDR3. The chain carries TRBV6-5 and TRBJ2-7, with no clear D. V shed 9 bases and J shed 0 bases, with 3 bases lying between them. This CDR3 spans 10 amino acids. Germline-derived CDR1 and CDR2 are MNHEY and SVGAGI. CDR3 sequence (DNA): TGTGCCAGTGGCTCCTACGAGCAGTACTTC. Translating it yields CASGSYEQYF.

The chain couples TRBV6-1 to TRBJ1-2, with a possible D match to TRBD1 (5 bases). Trimming took 2 bases from V and 2 from J, leaving 12 bases between them. This CDR3 spans 15 amino acids. The germline CDR1 and CDR2 sequences are MNHNS and SASEGT. The CDR3 region is CASSELAGQNYGYTF. The DNA for the CDR3 is TGTGCCAGCAGTGAATTGGCAGGGCAAAACTATGGCTACACCTTC.

V usage is TRBV18 and J usage is TRBJ2-4, with D possibly being TRBD1 (6 bases). Trimming took off 3 bases at V and 4 bases at J, with 13 bases between the two ends. The CDR3 is made up of 15 amino acids. CDR1 and CDR2 from the germline V gene are KGHSH and LQKENI. The CDR3 protein is CASSPIGTGKNIQYF. The CDR3 nucleotides read TGTGCCAGCTCACCGATCGGCACAGGGAAAAACATTCAGTACTTC.

J is TRBJ1-2 and V is TRBV5-4, with 8 bases fitting TRBD1. This CDR3 spans 14 amino acids. V trimming: 4 bases; J trimming: 4 bases; junction bases outside the gene matches: 6. Germline V gene sequence: CDR1 SGHNT, CDR2 YYREEE (reference sequence). The CDR3 loop reads CASSAPGQVYGYTF. The DNA of the CDR3 is TGTGCCAGCAGCGCGCCGGGACAGGTCTATGGCTACACCTTC.

The rearrangement uses TRBV7-2 and TRBJ2-7; 7 bases agree with TRBD2. The ends lost 0 bases at V and 6 bases at J; junction bases unmatched: 5. CDR1 SGHTA and CDR2 FQGNSA come from the germline V gene. This CDR3 is built from 14 residues. This CDR3 is CASSLAREVREQYF. Written as DNA, the CDR3 is TGTGCCAGCAGCTTAGCACGGGAGGTGCGCGAGCAGTACTTC.

This sequence joins TRBV11-1 and TRBJ1-3, with D perhaps TRBD1 (5 bases). Germline V gene data show CDR1 as SGHAT and CDR2 as FQDESV (reference sequence). The V and J ends lost 5 bases and 0 bases respectively, with 11 bases between them. CDR3 length equals 15 residues. In DNA form, the CDR3 reads TGTGCCAGCAGCCCCGGGGCTTCCTCTGGAAACACCATATATTTT. It codes for CASSPGASSGNTIYF.

This sequence joins TRBV19 and TRBJ1-5; D possibly corresponds to TRBD1 (5 bases). V was cut by 5 bases and J by 7 bases, with 12 bases left in between. CDR3 size: 13 residues. Germline V CDR1 and CDR2: LNHDA, SQIVND (reference sequence). Here the CDR3 DNA reads TGTGCCAGTAGTGAACGAGGGGTGCAGCCCCAGCATTTT. Translated, it gives CASSERGVQPQHF.

This chain links TRBV27 with TRBJ2-4; perhaps D is TRBD1 or TRBD2 (6 bases each). Germline V gene data show CDR1 as MNHEY and CDR2 as SMNVEV (reference sequence). The V gene lost 6 bases and the J gene lost 0 bases, with 12 bases spanning the gap. CDR3 size: 15 residues. The CDR3 DNA reads TGTGCCAGCAGGCGGGACACTTTAGCCAAAAACATTCAGTACTTC. Amino acid sequence: CASRRDTLAKNIQYF.